Listed below are T cell receptor beta chains from one sample, sequenced in a study of blood T cell repertoires in COVID-19. Produced via immunoSEQ multiplex PCR; TCRdb's table is partial and in-frame only. The sample has 67,000 or so clones; more than 65% are singletons. The specimen sequenced was peripheral blood. The source of these receptors is a woman between 65 and 79 years old with acute or convalescent COVID-19. Both conserved end residues are part of each CDR3. A D gene is named only where the DNA matches it firmly. Rows may omit the clone size; those that give it use once, few, many or a size class.

d_gene	abundance	v_gene	j_gene	CDR3aa	CDR3nt
-	once	TRBV11-2	TRBJ2-2	CASSHRTFDTGELFF	TGTGCCAGCAGCCACCGGACTTTTGACACCGGGGAGCTGTTTTTT
-	-	TRBV12-3/TRBV12-4	TRBJ2-7	CASSRSERYEQYF	TGTGCCAGCAGCCGCTCGGAGCGGTACGAGCAGTACTTC
-	-	TRBV24-1	TRBJ1-2	CATSTGNLYGYTF	TGTGCCACCAGTACCGGGAACCTCTATGGCTACACCTTC
-	once	TRBV10-3	TRBJ1-2	CAIMALDYGYTF	TGTGCCATCATGGCCCTTGACTATGGCTACACCTTC
TRBD1	medium-sized	TRBV7-9	TRBJ1-5	CASSLAGTETRQPQHF	TGTGCCAGCAGCTTAGCCGGGACAGAAACGCGCCAGCCCCAGCATTTT
TRBD1	-	TRBV5-8	TRBJ1-2	CASSLGDRVINYGYTF	TGTGCCAGCAGCTTGGGGGACAGGGTAATTAACTATGGCTACACCTTC
-	once	TRBV9	TRBJ2-7	CASSVDGRTPSEQYF	TGTGCCAGCAGCGTAGATGGGAGGACCCCCTCCGAGCAGTACTTC
-	-	TRBV6-5	TRBJ2-7	CASSPVAGQIYEQYF	TGTGCCAGCAGCCCGGTGGCGGGACAGATTTACGAGCAGTACTTC
TRBD1	once	TRBV6-2/TRBV6-3	TRBJ1-5	CASSSGTGNQPQHF	TGTGCCAGCAGTTCCGGGACAGGCAATCAGCCCCAGCATTTT
-	once	TRBV11-2	TRBJ2-3	CASSLNPMGGDTQYF	TGTGCCAGCAGCCTCAACCCTATGGGAGGAGATACGCAGTATTTT
-	-	TRBV2	TRBJ2-1	CASSRRSEYNEQFF	TGTGCCAGCAGTCGGCGGAGTGAGTACAATGAGCAGTTCTTC
-	-	TRBV10-3	TRBJ2-1	CAISSNNEQFF	TGTGCCATCAGCTCTAACAATGAGCAGTTCTTC
TRBD1	-	TRBV28	TRBJ1-4	CASSSSGQGRNEKLFF	TGTGCCAGCAGTTCGTCGGGACAGGGTAGGAATGAAAAACTGTTTTTT
-	-	TRBV19	TRBJ1-3	CASSSVPGNTIYF	TGTGCCAGTTCCTCGGTCCCTGGAAACACCATATATTTT
-	few	TRBV6-1	TRBJ1-5	CASSENSVRRPQHF	TGTGCCAGCAGTGAAAACTCCGTAAGGAGGCCCCAGCATTTT
-	-	TRBV19	TRBJ1-1	CASQGWREAFF	TGTGCCAGCCAGGGGTGGCGTGAAGCTTTCTTT
-	-	TRBV30	TRBJ1-5	CAWSRFRGNQPQHF	TGTGCCTGGAGTAGATTCAGGGGAAATCAGCCCCAGCATTTT
TRBD1	-	TRBV19	TRBJ2-2	CASSFRGPGELFF	TGTGCCAGTAGTTTCAGGGGGCCCGGGGAGCTGTTTTTT
-	-	TRBV3-1/TRBV3-2	TRBJ1-2	CASGENYGYTF	TGTGCGTCAGGGGAGAACTATGGCTACACCTTC
TRBD1	few	TRBV19	TRBJ2-1	CASSMAGTGGDEQFF	TGTGCCAGTAGTATGGCCGGGACAGGGGGCGATGAGCAGTTCTTC